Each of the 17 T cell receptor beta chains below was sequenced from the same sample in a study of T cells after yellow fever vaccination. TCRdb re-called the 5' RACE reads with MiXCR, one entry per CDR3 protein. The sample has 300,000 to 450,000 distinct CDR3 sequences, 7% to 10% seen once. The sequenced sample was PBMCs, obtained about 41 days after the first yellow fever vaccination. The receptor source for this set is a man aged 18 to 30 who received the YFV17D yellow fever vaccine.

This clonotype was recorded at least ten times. CDR3 coding DNA: TGTGCCAGCAGTCAAGAGGCCGCGGTGTCTGAGACCCAGTACTTC. Translating gives CASSQEAAVSETQYF. The rearrangement links TRBV12-3 or TRBV12-4 to TRBJ2-5; D remains ambiguous. The CDR3 has 15 amino acids. V was pared by 5 bases and J by 5 bases, with 18 bases between.

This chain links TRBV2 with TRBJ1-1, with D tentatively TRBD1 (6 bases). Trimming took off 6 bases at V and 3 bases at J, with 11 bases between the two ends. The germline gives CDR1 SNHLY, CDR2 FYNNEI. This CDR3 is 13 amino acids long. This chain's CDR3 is CASRQGPDTEAFF. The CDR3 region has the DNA TGTGCCAGCAGACAGGGTCCGGACACTGAAGCTTTCTTT.

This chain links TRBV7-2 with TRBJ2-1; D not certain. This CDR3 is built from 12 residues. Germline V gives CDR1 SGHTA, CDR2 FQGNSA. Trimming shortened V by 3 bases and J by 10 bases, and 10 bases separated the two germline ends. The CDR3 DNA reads TGTGCCAGCAGCTTCGGTTTTCGAGAGCAGTTCTTC. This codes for CASSFGFREQFF.

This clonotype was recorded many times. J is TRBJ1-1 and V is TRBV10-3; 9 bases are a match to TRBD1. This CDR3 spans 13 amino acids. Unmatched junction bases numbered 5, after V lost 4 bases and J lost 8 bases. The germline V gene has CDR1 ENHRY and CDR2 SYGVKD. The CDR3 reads CAISVAGQGEAFF. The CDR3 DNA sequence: TGTGCCATCAGTGTCGCGGGACAGGGAGAAGCTTTCTTT.

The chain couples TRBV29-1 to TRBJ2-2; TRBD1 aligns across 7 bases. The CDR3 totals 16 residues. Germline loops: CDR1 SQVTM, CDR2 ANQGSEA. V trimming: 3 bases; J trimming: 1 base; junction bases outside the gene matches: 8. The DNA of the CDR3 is TGCAGCGTTGACGCCAGAGGGGGCCTGAACACCGGGGAGCTGTTTTTT. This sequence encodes CSVDARGGLNTGELFF.

The CDR3, as DNA: TGTGCCAGCAGCCGGGTCGGACAGGGGGTTGAGACCCAGTACTTC. Its translation is CASSRVGQGVETQYF. The rearrangement uses TRBV5-6 and TRBJ2-5, with 10 nucleotides matching TRBD1. The CDR3 length is 15 residues. CDR1 and CDR2 (germline): SGHDT, YYEEEE. The J segment lost 5 bases and the V segment lost 4 bases, leaving 8 bases of the junction unmatched.

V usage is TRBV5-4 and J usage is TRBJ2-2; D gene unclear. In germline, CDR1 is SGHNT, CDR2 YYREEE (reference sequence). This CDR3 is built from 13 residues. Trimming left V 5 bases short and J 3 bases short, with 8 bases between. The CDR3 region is CASSAKDTGELFF. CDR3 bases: TGTGCCAGCAGTGCGAAGGACACCGGGGAGCTGTTTTTT.

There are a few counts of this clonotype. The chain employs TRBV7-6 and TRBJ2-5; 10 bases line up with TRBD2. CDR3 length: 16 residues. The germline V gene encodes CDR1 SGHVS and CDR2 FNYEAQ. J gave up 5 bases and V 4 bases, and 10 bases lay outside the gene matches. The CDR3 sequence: CASSSTPGSGGETQYF. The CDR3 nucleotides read TGTGCCAGCAGCTCCACCCCGGGTAGCGGGGGGGAGACCCAGTACTTC. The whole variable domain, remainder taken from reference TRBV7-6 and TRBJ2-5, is GAGVSQSPRYKVTKRGQDVALRCDPISGHVSLYWYRQALGQGPEFLTYFNYEAQQDKSGLPNDRFSAERPEGSISTLTIQRTEQRDSAMYRCASSSTPGSGGETQYFGPGTRLLVL.

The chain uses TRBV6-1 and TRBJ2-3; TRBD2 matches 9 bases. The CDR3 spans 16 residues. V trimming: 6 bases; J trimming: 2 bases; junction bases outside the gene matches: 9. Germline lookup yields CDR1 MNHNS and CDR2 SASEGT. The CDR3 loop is CASSQRAGGYTDTQYF. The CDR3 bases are TGTGCCAGCAGCCAGAGAGCGGGGGGCTACACAGATACGCAGTATTTT.

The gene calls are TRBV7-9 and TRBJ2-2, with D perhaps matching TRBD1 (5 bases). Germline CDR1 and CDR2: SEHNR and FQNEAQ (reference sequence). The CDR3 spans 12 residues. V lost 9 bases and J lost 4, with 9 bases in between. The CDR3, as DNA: TGTGCCAGAGGACATCCCACCGGGGAGCTGTTTTTT. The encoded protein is CARGHPTGELFF.

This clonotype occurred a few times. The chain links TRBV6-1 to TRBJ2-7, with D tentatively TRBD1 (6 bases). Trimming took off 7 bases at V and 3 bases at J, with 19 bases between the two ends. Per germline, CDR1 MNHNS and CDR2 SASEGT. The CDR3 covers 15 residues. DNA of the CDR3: TGTGCCAGCAAAGGGACATCGGTTTCCCTCTACGAGCAGTACGTC. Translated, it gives CASKGTSVSLYEQYV.

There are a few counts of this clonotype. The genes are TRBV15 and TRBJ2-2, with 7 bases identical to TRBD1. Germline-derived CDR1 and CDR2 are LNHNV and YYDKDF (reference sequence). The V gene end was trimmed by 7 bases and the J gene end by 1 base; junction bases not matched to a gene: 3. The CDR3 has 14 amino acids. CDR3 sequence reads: CATKGQMNTGELFF. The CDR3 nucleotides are TGTGCCACCAAGGGACAGATGAACACCGGGGAGCTGTTTTTT.

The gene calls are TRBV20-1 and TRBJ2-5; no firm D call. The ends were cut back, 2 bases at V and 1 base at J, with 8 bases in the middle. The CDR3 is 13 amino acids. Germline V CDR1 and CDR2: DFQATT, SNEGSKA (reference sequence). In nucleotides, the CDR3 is TGCAGTGCTAGAACCAGGCCCCAAGAGACCCAGTACTTC. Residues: CSARTRPQETQYF.

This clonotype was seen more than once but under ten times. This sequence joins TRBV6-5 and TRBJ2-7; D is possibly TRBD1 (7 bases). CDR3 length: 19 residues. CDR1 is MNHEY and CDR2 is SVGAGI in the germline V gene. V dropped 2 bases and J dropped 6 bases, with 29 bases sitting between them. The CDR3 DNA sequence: TGTGCCAGCAGTTACACGCCGTGGGACGAGGGGGCGGGAAAGGTCGAGCAGTACTTC. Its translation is CASSYTPWDEGAGKVEQYF.

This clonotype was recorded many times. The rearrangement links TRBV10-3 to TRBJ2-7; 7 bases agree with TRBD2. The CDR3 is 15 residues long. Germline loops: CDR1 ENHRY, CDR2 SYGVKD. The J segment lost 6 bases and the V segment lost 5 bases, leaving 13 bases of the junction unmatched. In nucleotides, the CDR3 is TGTGCCATCAGTAGAAATTTAGCGGGCCCGGGCGAGCAGTACTTC. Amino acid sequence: CAISRNLAGPGEQYF.

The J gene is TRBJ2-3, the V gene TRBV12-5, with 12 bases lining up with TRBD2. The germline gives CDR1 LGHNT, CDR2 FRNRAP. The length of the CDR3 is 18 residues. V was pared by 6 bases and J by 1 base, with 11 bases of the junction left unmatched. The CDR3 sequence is CASGSASGGANGTDTQYF. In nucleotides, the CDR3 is TGTGCTAGTGGATCTGCTAGCGGGGGGGCCAACGGCACAGATACGCAGTATTTT. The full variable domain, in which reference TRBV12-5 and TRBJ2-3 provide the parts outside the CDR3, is DARVTQTPRHKVTEMGQEVTMRCQPILGHNTVFWYRQTMMQGLELLAYFRNRAPLDDSGMPKDRFSAEMPDATLATLKIQPSEPRDSAVYFCASGSASGGANGTDTQYFGPGTRLTVL.

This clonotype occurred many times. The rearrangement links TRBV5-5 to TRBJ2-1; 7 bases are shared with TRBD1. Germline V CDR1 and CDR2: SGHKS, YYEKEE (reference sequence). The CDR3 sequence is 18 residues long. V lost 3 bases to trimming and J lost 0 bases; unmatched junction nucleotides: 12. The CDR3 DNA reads TGTGCCAGCAGCTCCTTAGGGGGCGCCCCCAGCTCCTACAATGAGCAGTTCTTC. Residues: CASSSLGGAPSSYNEQFF.